This T cell receptor (beta chain) was sequenced for a study of OX40 agonist ivuxolimab in advanced cancers. Study overall: About 40% of patients had received prior checkpoint inhibitor therapy. Study-wide findings and caveats: More expanded clones were seen, on average, in CD8+ T cells than in CD4+. By week 6 at 0.1 to 3.0 mg/kg, blood CD4+ and CD8+ T cells had expanded clonally.

Generated by immunoSEQ multiplex PCR, the TCRdb table keeps only in-frame clones and is missing some. The sample records over 45,000 clones, roughly 80% being singletons. Details on this clone: Its antigen is unidentified.

The CDR3 contains 15 residues. The germline V and J ends were trimmed by 0 bases and 13 bases, with 16 bases remaining between them. The germline V gene encodes CDR1 SNHLY and CDR2 FYNNEI. The specimen was CD4+ or CD8+ T cells sorted from blood, collected in a trial of the OX40 agonist ivuxolimab. The receptor comes from an adult with an advanced solid tumor such as melanoma, head and neck, liver or kidney cancer. The chain uses TRBV2 and TRBJ1-6; a weak D match, TRBD1 (5 bases). The CDR3: CASSEATGPTWPLHF. As DNA, the CDR3 is TGTGCCAGCAGTGAAGCTACAGGTCCTACCTGGCCCCTCCACTTT.